These 16 T cell receptor beta chains were all obtained from the same sample, sequenced in a study of blood T cell repertoires in COVID-19. Method: immunoSEQ multiplex PCR; TCRdb's copy keeps in-frame clones and lacks some. The repertoire holds about 140,000 clones, about 84% seen once, with around 1.6% in the top ten. The sample was PBMCs or T cells enriched from blood (not recorded which). These receptors all stem from a woman between 18 and 30 years old who had been exposed to COVID-19.

The chain couples TRBV5-1 to TRBJ2-7; D is possibly TRBD2 (5 bases). V was trimmed by 0 bases and J by 0 bases, leaving 7 bases between them. The CDR3 runs to 14 residues. Germline-derived CDR1 and CDR2 are SGHRS and YFSETQ. This CDR3 reads CASSLGGSSYEQYF. As DNA, the CDR3 is TGCGCCAGCAGCTTGGGAGGGAGCTCCTACGAGCAGTACTTC.

This clone was seen once. The chain carries TRBV7-2 and TRBJ2-2; D may be TRBD2 (6 bases). Germline V gene data show CDR1 as SGHTA and CDR2 as FQGNSA. V lost 2 bases and J 2 bases, leaving 12 bases between the germline ends. CDR3 length: 16 residues. The CDR3 DNA follows: TGTGCCAGCAGCTTATTTCTAGCGACTAACACCGGGGAGCTGTTTTTT. It codes for CASSLFLATNTGELFF.

The chain combines TRBV12-3 or TRBV12-4 with TRBJ1-4; D not certain. The CDR3 length is 13 residues. V gave up 2 bases and J gave up 8 bases, with 9 bases separating them. The CDR3 bases are TGTGCCAGCAGTTTAATTTTTGGCGAAAAACTGTTTTTT. This encodes CASSLIFGEKLFF.

This sequence joins TRBV7-6 and TRBJ1-2; no clear D. The CDR3 runs 14 residues. From germline, CDR1 is SGHVS and CDR2 FNYEAQ. V was cut by 1 base and J by 4 bases, with 10 bases left in between. The CDR3 DNA is TGTGCCAGCAGCTTAGATCGGGGATCCTATGGCTACACCTTC. Translated, it gives CASSLDRGSYGYTF.

The chain couples TRBV4-3 to TRBJ1-5, with 9 bases identical to TRBD1. Germline trimming cut 2 bases from V and 6 bases from J; bases unmatched to any gene: 5. The CDR3 contains 15 residues. Germline V gene data show CDR1 as LGHNA and CDR2 as YSLEER. CDR3 in DNA: TGCGCCAGCAGCCAAAACAGGGGGCGAACTCAGCCCCAGCATTTT. It yields the protein CASSQNRGRTQPQHF.

This chain uses TRBV7-8 with TRBJ2-2; 11 bases are shared with TRBD2. Germline V lookup: CDR1 SGHVS, CDR2 FQNEAQ. This CDR3 is 16 amino acids long. J was trimmed by 4 bases and V by 6 bases; bases with no gene match: 7. In nucleotides, the CDR3 is TGTGCCAGCAGTCGCCGGACTAGCGGGTCCACCGGGGAGCTGTTTTTT. It codes for CASSRRTSGSTGELFF. Full variable domain (remainder filled in from reference TRBV7-8 and TRBJ2-2): GAGVSQSPRYKVAKRGQDVALRCDPISGHVSLFWYQQALGQGPEFLTYFQNEAQLDKSGLPSDRFFAERPEGSVSTLKIQRTQQEDSAVYLCASSRRTSGSTGELFFGEGSRLTVL.

V gene TRBV11-2 combines with J gene TRBJ2-5, with D maybe TRBD1 (6 bases). CDR1 and CDR2 (germline): SGHAT, FQNNGV. CDR3 length: 15 residues. The V gene lost 5 bases and the J gene lost 6 bases, with 19 bases spanning the gap. CDR3 region: CASSRIRDTYQTQYF. CDR3 sequence (DNA): TGTGCCAGCAGCCGGATCCGGGACACCTACCAGACCCAGTACTTC.

This rearrangement joins TRBV19 to TRBJ1-1, with D perhaps matching TRBD1 (6 bases). CDR1 is LNHDA, CDR2 SQIVND, per germline (reference sequence). V was cut by 5 bases and J by 7 bases, with 17 bases left in between. The CDR3 consists of 14 residues. CDR3 DNA: TGTGCCAGTAGTCAATTGGCAGGGGTGGATGAAGCTTTCTTT. Its protein product is CASSQLAGVDEAFF.

V and J are TRBV7-8 and TRBJ1-4, with D possibly TRBD1 on 5 matching bases. Trimming cost V 1 base and J 4 bases, with 13 bases left between them. Germline V lookup: CDR1 SGHVS, CDR2 FQNEAQ. This CDR3 has 16 residues. In nucleotides, the CDR3 is TGTGCCAGCAGCTTAGGGCTGACAGCTTATAATGAAAAACTGTTTTTT. Translated, it gives CASSLGLTAYNEKLFF.

This chain joins TRBV28 and TRBJ1-2; the match to TRBD1 covers 9 bases. The germline CDR1 and CDR2 sequences are MDHEN and SYDVKM. The V and J ends lost 6 bases and 6 bases, in that order; junction bases with no gene match: 8. CDR3 length: 14 residues. The CDR3 bases are TGTGCCAGCAGCTCCGGGACAGGGACCCATGGCTACACCTTC. Its translation: CASSSGTGTHGYTF.

This clone showed up just a few times. Other DNA sequences of this sample code for an identical CDR3. CDR3 coding DNA: TGTGCCAGCAGTTTTGGACAGGACTACGAGCAGTACTTC. It is translated as CASSFGQDYEQYF. This sequence joins TRBV28 and TRBJ2-7; TRBD1 agrees at 7 bases. Germline CDR1 is MDHEN and CDR2 is SYDVKM. This CDR3 is 13 amino acids long. The junction had 2 bases not matched to a gene; V was cut back by 3 bases and J by 3 bases.

This chain uses TRBV4-1 with TRBJ2-1; possibly TRBD2 for D (6 bases). The CDR3 totals 14 residues. V was pared by 7 bases and J by 10 bases, with 20 bases between. Germline V lookup: CDR1 MGHRA, CDR2 YSYEKL. DNA of the CDR3: TGCGCCAGCATCACTTACCTAGGCAGCGGGGAGCAGTTCTTC. It codes for CASITYLGSGEQFF.

This clone was seen a handful of times. V and J are TRBV7-9 and TRBJ1-2, with 9 bases fitting TRBD1. Germline lookup yields CDR1 SEHNR and CDR2 FQNEAQ (reference sequence). V lost 7 bases and J lost 6; bases outside the gene matches: 9. This CDR3 has 14 residues. CDR3 in DNA: TGTGCCAGCACTAAACAGGGGGCGTTCCATGGCTACACCTTC. Amino acid sequence: CASTKQGAFHGYTF.

CDR3 coding DNA: TGTGCCAGCAACCGGGAGTTCCAAGAGACCCAGTACTTC. It is translated as CASNREFQETQYF. This chain links TRBV25-1 with TRBJ2-5, with D possibly matching TRBD2 (6 bases). The V and J ends lost 7 bases and 1 base respectively, with 10 bases between them. Looked up from germline, CDR1 is MGHDK and CDR2 is SYGVNS. There are 13 residues in the CDR3.

A single count supports this clone. This chain connects TRBV4-3 to TRBJ1-2, with D perhaps matching TRBD1 (5 bases). Trimming took off 1 base at V and 0 bases at J, with 15 bases between the two ends. There are 17 residues in the CDR3. Germline V gene sequence: CDR1 LGHNA, CDR2 YSLEER. The CDR3 DNA is TGCGCCAGCAGCCAAGGGGCAGGGTTGGAAGCTAACTATGGCTACACCTTC. As protein: CASSQGAGLEANYGYTF.

This chain uses TRBV4-3 with TRBJ1-2; perhaps TRBD1 as D (5 bases). Germline assignment: CDR1 LGHNA and CDR2 YSLEER. V was clipped by 3 bases and J by 4 bases, with 15 bases between them. The CDR3 runs to 15 residues. This CDR3 is CASSQVFQGAYGYTF. CDR3 in DNA: TGCGCCAGCAGCCAGGTTTTCCAGGGCGCCTATGGCTACACCTTC.